Listed here is a single T cell receptor beta chain. Its target is unknown. PCR was performed using 60 Vbeta and 13 Jbeta primers. Here immunoSEQ multiplex PCR was the method, and the copy in TCRdb shows in-frame clones only, minus some. The sample data list more than 90,000 clones. The record originates from a study of cytomegalovirus exposure and HLA in healthy donors. Study conclusions and caveats: It was approximately 160 TCR beta chains that were listed as cytomegalovirus-associated.

This CDR3 is 11 amino acids long. Germline loops: CDR1 SNHLY, CDR2 FYNNEI. V lost 6 bases and J 4 bases, leaving 6 bases between the germline ends. The receptor was derived from a man between 40 and 49 years old in good health and CMV-seropositive. The sequencing sample was made of PBMCs. J is TRBJ1-1 and V is TRBV2; D remains unclear. CDR3 amino acids: CASRRLTEAFF. CDR3 sequence (DNA): TGTGCCAGCAGGAGGCTCACTGAAGCTTTCTTT.